This TCR beta chain is from a study of T cell changes during pregnancy in multiple sclerosis. Some clones are missing from TCRdb's copy, which holds only in-frame ones; the method was immunoSEQ multiplex PCR. The sample lists around 50,000 clones; about 83% were seen once. This clone was picked up a small number of times. This CDR3 region has 14 residues. Unmatched junction bases numbered 9, after V lost 8 bases and J lost 8 bases. The germline CDR1 and CDR2 sequences are SNHLY and FYNNEI. V and J are TRBV2 and TRBJ1-6, with 7 bases fitting TRBD1. This sequence originates from a human donor whose cells served as feeder cells for cultures in a pregnancy study. The sample was peripheral blood from another person, used as feeder cells. CDR3 DNA sequence: TGTGCCAGCCGACTCCGGGACAGCGATTCACCCCTCCACTTT. Protein: CASRLRDSDSPLHF.